The clone carrying this T cell receptor beta chain was counted a single time. The antigen is undetermined. Unique molecular identifiers featured in how the TCRbeta library was prepared. From the PCR reads, TCRdb called clonotypes with MiXCR, one entry per CDR3 protein. The table has 300,000 to 400,000 distinct CDR3 sequences, approximately 20% seen once. The sample belongs to a study of T-cell reconstitution after alpha-beta-depleted transplantation in children. Study-level points and caveats: Expanded clones from the graft, numbering several hundred, reportedly supplied alpha-beta T cells about two months after transplant. For some patients, TCRbeta diversity was high at day 60 because of recipient T cells and thymic progenitors that survived. Most T-cell counts and diversity one year after the transplant came from T cells that were newly produced.

The CDR3 has 21 amino acids. V lost 2 bases to trimming and J lost 0 bases; unmatched junction nucleotides: 14. In germline, CDR1 is MDHEN, CDR2 SYDVKM. This clonotype originated in a male patient aged 10 to 17 who had a stem cell transplant for acute lymphoblastic leukemia, so the T cells may come from the graft donor. The sequencing here drew on PBMCs, mostly from graft donor cells, taken 180 days after TCRalphabeta/CD19-depleted stem cell transplant. The rearrangement uses TRBV28 and TRBJ2-3, with 13 positions matching TRBD2. Here the CDR3 DNA reads TGTGCCAGCAGTTTAAAGGGGCGGACTAGCGGGAGACGGGGCAGCACAGATACGCAGTATTTT. Translated, it gives CASSLKGRTSGRRGSTDTQYF.